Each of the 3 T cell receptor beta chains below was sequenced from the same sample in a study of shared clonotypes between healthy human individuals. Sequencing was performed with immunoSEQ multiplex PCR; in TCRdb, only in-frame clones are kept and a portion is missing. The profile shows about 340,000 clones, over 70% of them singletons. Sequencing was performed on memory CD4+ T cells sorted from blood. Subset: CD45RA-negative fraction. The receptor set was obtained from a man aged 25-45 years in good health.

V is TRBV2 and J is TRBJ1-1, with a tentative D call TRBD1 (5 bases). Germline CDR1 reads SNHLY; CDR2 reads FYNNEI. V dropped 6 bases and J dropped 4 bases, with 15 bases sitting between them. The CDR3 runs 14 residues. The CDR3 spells CASSVGRGATEAFF. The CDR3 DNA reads TGTGCCAGCAGCGTCGGGAGGGGTGCCACTGAAGCTTTCTTT.

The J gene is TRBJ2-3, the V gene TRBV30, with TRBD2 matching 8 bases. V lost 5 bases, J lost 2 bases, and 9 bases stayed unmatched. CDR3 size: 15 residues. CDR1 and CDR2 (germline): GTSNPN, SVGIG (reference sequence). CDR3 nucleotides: TGTGCCTGGCGTTCGCGTAGCGGGATCACAGATACGCAGTATTTT. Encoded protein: CAWRSRSGITDTQYF. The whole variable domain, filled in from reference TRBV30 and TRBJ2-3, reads SQTIHQWPATLVQPVGSPLSLECTVEGTSNPNLYWYRQAAGRGLQLLFYSVGIGQISSEVPQNLSASRPQDRQFILSSKKLLLSDSGFYLCAWRSRSGITDTQYFGPGTRLTVL.

The CDR3 DNA reads TGCGCCAGCAGCTTGGAGCCCGCCGCTAACAATGAGCAGTTCTTC. This sequence encodes CASSLEPAANNEQFF. V usage is TRBV5-1 and J usage is TRBJ2-1; D call uncertain. Germline V gene sequence: CDR1 SGHRS, CDR2 YFSETQ. This CDR3 contains 15 residues. Trimming pared 0 bases from V and 5 bases from J, leaving 12 bases between.